The clone carrying this T cell receptor beta chain was seen at least ten times. Its antigen is undetermined. The entry originates in a study of identical twins. Study-level results: High-abundance cord blood beta clonotypes had fewer insertions; memory repertoires showed none. One should note that invariant MAIT and iNKT cells could partly confound zero-insertion analyses.

TCRdb re-analysed the 5' RACE reads in MiXCR, keeping a single row per CDR3 protein. The data contain around 510,000 distinct CDR3 sequences, about 13% of them singletons. From germline, CDR1 is SGDLS and CDR2 YYNGEE. This CDR3 is 17 amino acids long. The V and J ends lost 0 bases and 3 bases, in that order; junction bases with no gene match: 10. A further study also used this sample, focusing on yellow fever vaccine responses in identical twins.

This TCR was recovered from a woman in her late teens or twenties in good health. The chain joins TRBV9 to TRBJ2-7, with 9 bases lining up with TRBD1. The sequenced sample was CD4+ T cells sorted from blood. Here the CDR3 DNA reads TGTGCCAGCAGCGTAGTTCCCTCCGGGACAGGGAGCTACGAGCAGTACTTC. It translates to CASSVVPSGTGSYEQYF.